Presented here are 14 T cell receptor beta chains from one specimen sequenced in a study of regulatory T cells in long-lasting Graves disease. Time point meaning: newly diagnosed GD, antithyroid drugs for less than 3 months. Preparation of the TCR library used RNA extracted from PBMCs. The TCR beta library used iRepertoire HTBI primers with Arm-PCR amplification of CDR3. TCRdb passed the multiplex PCR reads through MiXCR, listing each CDR3 protein once. The table has 520,000 or so distinct CDR3 sequences, more than 10% seen once. This same sample was also taken into another study, of T cells in Graves' hyperthyroidism and ophthalmopathy.

Specimen: peripheral blood mononuclear cells (PBMCs), collected at new diagnosis, from a patient treated with antithyroid drugs. The receptors here all came from a woman younger than 45 with Graves disease.

This clonotype has a count of ten or more. The chain uses TRBV18 and TRBJ1-1, with TRBD1 matching over 11 bases. Germline lookup yields CDR1 KGHSH and CDR2 LQKENI. This CDR3 has 14 amino acids. The J segment lost 4 bases and the V segment lost 4 bases, leaving 2 bases of the junction unmatched. The CDR3 loop reads CASSQGTGGTEAFF. CDR3 DNA sequence: TGTGCCAGCTCACAAGGGACAGGGGGCACTGAAGCTTTCTTT.

This clonotype was found a few times. The chain carries TRBV29-1 and TRBJ2-5, with 7 bases identical to TRBD2. Germline V gene lookup returns CDR1 SQVTM and CDR2 ANQGSEA. This CDR3 contains 14 residues. Trimming removed 1 base from V and 2 bases from J; junction bases left unmatched: 4. The CDR3 DNA is TGCAGCGTTGAAGGGGGAGGGCGTCAAGAGACCCAGTACTTC. It is translated as CSVEGGGRQETQYF.

This clonotype was seen repeatedly, ten times or more. The gene calls are TRBV20-1 and TRBJ2-1; TRBD2 is a possible D gene (5 bases). The CDR3 has 14 amino acids. CDR1 and CDR2 from the germline V gene are DFQATT and SNEGSKA (reference sequence). The V end lost 0 bases, the J end lost 6 bases, and 12 bases lay between the germline ends. CDR3 sequence (DNA): TGCAGTGCTAGAGATCCCGCTAGCCTCAATGAGCAGTTCTTC. The encoded protein is CSARDPASLNEQFF.

This clonotype was observed many times. This chain joins TRBV2 and TRBJ2-1, with no clear D. V lost 6 bases and J 4 bases, leaving 4 bases between the germline ends. The CDR3 extends over 11 amino acids. Germline CDR1 SNHLY, CDR2 FYNNEI. The CDR3 loop reads CASSGYNEQFF. CDR3 DNA sequence: TGTGCCAGCAGCGGTTACAATGAGCAGTTCTTC.

In its sample, this clonotype was seen many times. The chain is built from TRBV27 and TRBJ2-3, with D possibly being TRBD2 (6 bases). Trimming stripped 6 bases from V and 0 bases from J, with 22 bases between. The CDR3 is 18 amino acids. Germline V gene sequence: CDR1 MNHEY, CDR2 SMNVEV (reference sequence). CDR3 protein: CASRKLSWDGRSTDTQYF. CDR3 DNA sequence: TGTGCCAGCAGAAAGCTATCCTGGGACGGGAGAAGCACAGATACGCAGTATTTT.

This clonotype turned up a few times. The rearrangement joins TRBV28 to TRBJ2-7; 11 bases map to TRBD2. CDR3 size: 16 residues. After removal of 6 bases from V and 7 bases from J, the junction contained 14 bases not matched to a gene. Germline CDR1 MDHEN, CDR2 SYDVKM. CDR3 DNA: TGTGCCAGCAGCTCTCGACTAGCGGGAAAAGAGAGGGAGCAGTACTTC. This translates into CASSSRLAGKEREQYF. Looking up the rest from reference TRBV28 and TRBJ2-7 gives the full variable domain: DVKVTQSSRYLVKRTGEKVFLECVQDMDHENMFWYRQDPGLGLRLIYFSYDVKMKEKGDIPEGYSVSREKKERFSLILESASTNQTSMYLCASSSRLAGKEREQYFGPGTRLTVT.

The table lists this clonotype with many counts. The chain joins TRBV20-1 to TRBJ2-3, with TRBD2 matching 8 bases. CDR1 and CDR2 from the germline V gene are DFQATT and SNEGSKA (reference sequence). The V segment lost 6 bases and the J segment 8 bases; nucleotides outside the gene matches: 16. This CDR3 has 15 amino acids. The CDR3 nucleotides read TGCAGTGCGACCCCTCCAGGACTAGCTTTAGGTACGCAGTATTTT. This encodes CSATPPGLALGTQYF.

Many counts were recorded for this clonotype. The chain carries TRBV5-6 and TRBJ2-7; D remains ambiguous. The V gene lost 4 bases and the J gene lost 2 bases, with 13 bases spanning the gap. Germline V CDR1 and CDR2: SGHDT, YYEEEE. This CDR3 spans 14 amino acids. The CDR3 nucleotides read TGTGCCAGCAGCCCCCCGTATCGGACCTACGAGCAGTACTTC. The encoded protein is CASSPPYRTYEQYF.

This clonotype was recorded many times. The chain couples TRBV12-3 or TRBV12-4 to TRBJ2-1, with 14 bases aligning to TRBD2. CDR3 length: 15 amino acids. Trimming removed 7 bases from V and 8 bases from J; junction bases left unmatched: 7. CDR3 in DNA: TGTGCCAGCACCGAGACTAGCGGGAGGGCCCATGAGCAGTTCTTC. Translation gives CASTETSGRAHEQFF.

This clonotype came up many times. J is TRBJ2-3 and V is TRBV20-1; 7 bases align to TRBD2. The germline V gene has CDR1 DFQATT and CDR2 SNEGSKA (reference sequence). Unmatched junction bases numbered 3, after V lost 5 bases and J lost 1 base. The CDR3 loop spans 13 amino acids. CDR3 amino acids: CSAQRDGTDTQYF. The CDR3 nucleotides read TGCAGTGCTCAGCGGGACGGCACAGATACGCAGTATTTT.

This clonotype was detected only a few times. The DNA for the CDR3 is TGTGCCACCAGCAGTGGCGGAGGGGAGACCCAGTACTTC. Translation: CATSSGGGETQYF. This chain connects TRBV15 to TRBJ2-5; perhaps TRBD2 as D (6 bases). The CDR3 totals 13 residues. Deletions cut 3 bases from V and 5 bases from J, with 10 bases between. Germline V CDR1 and CDR2: LNHNV, YYDKDF (reference sequence). Using reference TRBV15 and TRBJ2-5 for the parts outside the CDR3, the full variable domain is DAMVIQNPRYQVTQFGKPVTLSCSQTLNHNVMYWYQQKSSQAPKLLFHYYDKDFNNEADTPDNFQSRRPNTSFCFLDIRSPGLGDTAMYLCATSSGGGETQYFGPGTRLLVL.

Ten or more counts support this clonotype. This chain uses TRBV11-2 with TRBJ2-7; tentatively, D is TRBD2 (5 bases). Looked up from germline, CDR1 is SGHAT and CDR2 is FQNNGV. CDR3 length: 14 residues. The V end lost 3 bases, the J end lost 2 bases, and 11 bases lay between the germline ends. DNA for the CDR3: TGTGCCAGCAGCTTGACGTCCGGGGCCTACGAGCAGTACTTC. This sequence encodes CASSLTSGAYEQYF.

The chain joins TRBV6-2 or TRBV6-3 to TRBJ2-2; 9 positions agree with TRBD2. The CDR3 is made up of 15 amino acids. The V gene's germline CDR1 is MNHEY and CDR2 SVGEGT. V trimming: 6 bases; J trimming: 6 bases; junction bases outside the gene matches: 8. CDR3 sequence (DNA): TGTGCCAGCAGGTTATCTAGCGGGATTCCCGGGGAGCTGTTTTTT. It specifies CASRLSSGIPGELFF.

This clonotype showed up many times. CDR3 nucleotide sequence: TGTGCCTGGAGTGTTTTACCGAATGAAAAACTGTTTTTT. It is translated as CAWSVLPNEKLFF. The J gene is TRBJ1-4, the V gene TRBV30; D not resolved. Trimming removed 0 bases from V and 5 bases from J, with 7 bases in between. This CDR3 is 13 amino acids long. CDR1 is GTSNPN and CDR2 is SVGIG in the germline V gene (reference sequence).